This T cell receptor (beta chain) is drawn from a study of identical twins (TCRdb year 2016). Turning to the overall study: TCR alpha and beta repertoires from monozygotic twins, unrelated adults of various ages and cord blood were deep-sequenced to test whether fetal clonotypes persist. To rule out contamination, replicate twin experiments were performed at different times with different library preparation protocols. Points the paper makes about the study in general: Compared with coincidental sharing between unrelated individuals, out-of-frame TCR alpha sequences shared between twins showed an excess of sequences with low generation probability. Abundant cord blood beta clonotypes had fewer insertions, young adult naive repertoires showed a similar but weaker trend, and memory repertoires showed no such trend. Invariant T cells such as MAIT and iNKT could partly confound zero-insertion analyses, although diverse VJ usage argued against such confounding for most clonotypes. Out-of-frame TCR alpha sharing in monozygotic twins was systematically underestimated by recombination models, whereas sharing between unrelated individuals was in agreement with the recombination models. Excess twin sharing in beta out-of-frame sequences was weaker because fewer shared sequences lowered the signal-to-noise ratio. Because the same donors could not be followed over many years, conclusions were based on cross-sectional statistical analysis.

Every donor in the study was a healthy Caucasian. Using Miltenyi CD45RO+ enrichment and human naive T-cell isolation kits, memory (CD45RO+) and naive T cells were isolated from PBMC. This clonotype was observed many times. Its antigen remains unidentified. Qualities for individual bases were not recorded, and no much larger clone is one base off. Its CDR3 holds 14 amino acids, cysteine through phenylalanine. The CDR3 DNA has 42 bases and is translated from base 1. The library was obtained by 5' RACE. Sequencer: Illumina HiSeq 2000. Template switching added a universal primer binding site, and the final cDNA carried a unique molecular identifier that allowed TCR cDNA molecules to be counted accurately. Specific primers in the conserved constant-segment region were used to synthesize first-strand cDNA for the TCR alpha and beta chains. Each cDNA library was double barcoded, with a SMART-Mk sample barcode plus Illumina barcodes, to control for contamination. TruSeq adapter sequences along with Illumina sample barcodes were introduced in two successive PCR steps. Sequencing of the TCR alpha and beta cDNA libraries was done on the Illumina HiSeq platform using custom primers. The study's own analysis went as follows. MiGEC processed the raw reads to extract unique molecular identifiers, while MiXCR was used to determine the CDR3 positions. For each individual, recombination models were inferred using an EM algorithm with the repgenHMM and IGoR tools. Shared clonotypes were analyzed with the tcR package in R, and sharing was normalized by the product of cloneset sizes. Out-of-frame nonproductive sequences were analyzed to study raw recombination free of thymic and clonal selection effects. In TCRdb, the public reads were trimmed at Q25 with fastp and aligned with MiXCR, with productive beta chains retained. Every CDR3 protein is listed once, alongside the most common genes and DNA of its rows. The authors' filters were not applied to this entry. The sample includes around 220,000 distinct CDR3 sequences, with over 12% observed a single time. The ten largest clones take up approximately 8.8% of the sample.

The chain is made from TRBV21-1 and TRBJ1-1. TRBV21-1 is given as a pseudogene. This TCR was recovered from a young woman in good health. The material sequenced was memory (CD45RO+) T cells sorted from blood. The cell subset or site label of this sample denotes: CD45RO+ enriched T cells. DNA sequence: TGTGCCAGCAGCAAAGTTAGGGATGACACTGAAGCTTTCTTT. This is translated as CASSKVRDDTEAFF.